This entry concerns a single T cell receptor beta chain. Authors' methods: Reference gene primer amplification yielded estimated nucleated cell counts. The method was immunoSEQ multiplex PCR; TCRdb's version includes in-frame clones alone and lacks a portion of them. That table furnishes V, J and clone size, whereas the DNA furnished D and trimming. The table has about 210,000 clones, 70% to 85% seen once. The CDR3 has 15 amino acids. Germline V gives CDR1 SGHTA, CDR2 FQGTGA. The V end was cut by 5 bases, the J end by 4 bases, with 17 bases between. The sample is drawn from a study of blood T cell repertoires in COVID-19. Study in general: COVID-19 samples, acute and convalescent, were from the United States, Italy and Spain. PBMCs, B-cell-depleted T cells, or T cells provided the cDNA or gDNA that made up the material.

Seattle patients were enrolled during active infection and followed longitudinally. The chain uses TRBV7-3 and TRBJ2-5; D might be TRBD1 (6 bases). The TCR originated in a woman older than 75 with COVID-19, enrolled during active disease. The material sequenced was peripheral blood. In nucleotides, the CDR3 is TGTGCCAGCAGCCGCCCGGGACACAGCGGAGAGACCCAGTACTTC. Translating gives CASSRPGHSGETQYF.